This T cell receptor beta chain was sequenced during a study of blood T cells in healthy people across ages. This clonotype showed up just a few times. The CDR3 is made up of 14 amino acids. Germline loops: CDR1 MNHNS, CDR2 SASEGT. Trimming left V 3 bases short and J 4 bases short, with 10 bases between. The use of a sample-barcoded 5' primer and a J-beta primer mix characterized a second PCR of roughly 7 to 12 cycles. TCRdb reanalysed the 5' RACE reads using MiXCR and keeps one entry per CDR3 protein. The repertoire holds 800,000 to 950,000 distinct CDR3 sequences, with roughly 40% as singletons. Sequenced material: blood. The rearrangement links TRBV6-1 to TRBJ1-5, with D tentatively TRBD1 (5 bases). This receptor was taken from a man aged 18 to 29 in good health. In DNA, the CDR3 is TGTGCCAGCAGTGAGGCAGGGTGGAATCAGCCCCAGCATTTT. It codes for CASSEAGWNQPQHF.